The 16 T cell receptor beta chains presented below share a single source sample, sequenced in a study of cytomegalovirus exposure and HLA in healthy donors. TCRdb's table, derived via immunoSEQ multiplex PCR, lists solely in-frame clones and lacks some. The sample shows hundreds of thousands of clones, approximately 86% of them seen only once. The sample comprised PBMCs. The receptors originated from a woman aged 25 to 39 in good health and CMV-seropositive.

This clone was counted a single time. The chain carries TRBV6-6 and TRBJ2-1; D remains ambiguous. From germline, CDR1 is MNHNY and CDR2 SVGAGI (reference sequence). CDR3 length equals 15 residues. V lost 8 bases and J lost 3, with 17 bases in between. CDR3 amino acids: CASAYTGHNYNEQFF. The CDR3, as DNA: TGTGCCAGCGCGTATACTGGGCATAACTACAATGAGCAGTTCTTC.

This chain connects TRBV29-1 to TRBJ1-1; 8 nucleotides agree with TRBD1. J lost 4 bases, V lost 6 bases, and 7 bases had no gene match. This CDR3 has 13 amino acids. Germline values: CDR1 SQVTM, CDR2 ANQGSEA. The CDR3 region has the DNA TGCAGCGTGGATTCTGGACAGGGCACTGAAGCTTTCTTT. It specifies CSVDSGQGTEAFF.

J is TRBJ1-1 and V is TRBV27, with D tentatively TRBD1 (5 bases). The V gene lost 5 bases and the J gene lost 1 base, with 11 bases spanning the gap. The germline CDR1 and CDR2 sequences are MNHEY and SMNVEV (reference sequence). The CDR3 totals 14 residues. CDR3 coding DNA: TGTGCCAGCAGTATCCTCGGGGGGAACACTGAAGCTTTCTTT. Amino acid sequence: CASSILGGNTEAFF.

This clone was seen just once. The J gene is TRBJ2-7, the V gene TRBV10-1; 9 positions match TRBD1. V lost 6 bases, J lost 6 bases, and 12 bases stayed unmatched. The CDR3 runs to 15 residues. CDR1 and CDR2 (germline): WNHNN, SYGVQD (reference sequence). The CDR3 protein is CASSEAGTGSREQYF. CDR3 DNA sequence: TGCGCCAGCAGCGAGGCCGGGACAGGGTCTCGCGAGCAGTACTTC.

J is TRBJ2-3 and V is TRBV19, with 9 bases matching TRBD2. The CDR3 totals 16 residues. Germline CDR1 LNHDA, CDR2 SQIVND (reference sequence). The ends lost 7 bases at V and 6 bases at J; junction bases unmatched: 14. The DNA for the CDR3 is TGTGCCAGTACGGACCTCCATAGCGGGAGTCCCGATACGCAGTATTTT. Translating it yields CASTDLHSGSPDTQYF.

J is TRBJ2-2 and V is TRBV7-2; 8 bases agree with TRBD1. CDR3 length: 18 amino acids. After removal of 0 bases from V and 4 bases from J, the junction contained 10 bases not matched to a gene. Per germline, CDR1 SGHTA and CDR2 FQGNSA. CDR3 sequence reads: CASSLAETRTGITGELFF. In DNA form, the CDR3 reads TGTGCCAGCAGCTTAGCGGAGACCAGGACAGGGATCACCGGGGAGCTGTTTTTT.

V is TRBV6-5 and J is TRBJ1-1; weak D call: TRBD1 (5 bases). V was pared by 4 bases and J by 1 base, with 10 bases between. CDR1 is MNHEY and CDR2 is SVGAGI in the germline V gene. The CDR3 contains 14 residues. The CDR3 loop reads CASSWGLGNTEAFF. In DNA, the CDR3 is TGTGCCAGCAGTTGGGGACTAGGGAACACTGAAGCTTTCTTT.

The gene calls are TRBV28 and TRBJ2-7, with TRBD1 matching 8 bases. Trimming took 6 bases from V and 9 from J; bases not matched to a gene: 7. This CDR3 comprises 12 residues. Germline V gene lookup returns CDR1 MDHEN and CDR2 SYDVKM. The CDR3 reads CASRYGQGRQYF. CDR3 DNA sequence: TGTGCCAGCAGATACGGACAGGGCCGGCAGTACTTC. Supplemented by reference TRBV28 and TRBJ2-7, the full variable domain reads DVKVTQSSRYLVKRTGEKVFLECVQDMDHENMFWYRQDPGLGLRLIYFSYDVKMKEKGDIPEGYSVSREKKERFSLILESASTNQTSMYLCASRYGQGRQYFGPGTRLTVT.

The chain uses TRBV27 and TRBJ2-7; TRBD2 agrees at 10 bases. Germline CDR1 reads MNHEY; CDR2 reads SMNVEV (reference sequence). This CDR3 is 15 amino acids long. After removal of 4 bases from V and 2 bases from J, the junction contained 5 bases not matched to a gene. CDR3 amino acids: CASSSRAGGTYEQYF. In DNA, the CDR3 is TGTGCCAGCAGTTCGAGAGCGGGAGGGACCTACGAGCAGTACTTC.

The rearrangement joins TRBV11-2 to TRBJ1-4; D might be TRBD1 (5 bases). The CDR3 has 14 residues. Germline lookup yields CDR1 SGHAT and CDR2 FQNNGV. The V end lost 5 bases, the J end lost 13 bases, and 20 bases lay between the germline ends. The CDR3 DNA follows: TGTGCCAGCAGCCAAGACAACGCACCGGGACTACTGTTTTTT. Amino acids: CASSQDNAPGLLFF.

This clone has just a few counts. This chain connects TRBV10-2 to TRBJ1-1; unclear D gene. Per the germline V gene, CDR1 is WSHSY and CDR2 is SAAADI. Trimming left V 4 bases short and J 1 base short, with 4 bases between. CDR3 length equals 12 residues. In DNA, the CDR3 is TGCGCCAGCAGTGCGGGGAACACTGAAGCTTTCTTT. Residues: CASSAGNTEAFF.

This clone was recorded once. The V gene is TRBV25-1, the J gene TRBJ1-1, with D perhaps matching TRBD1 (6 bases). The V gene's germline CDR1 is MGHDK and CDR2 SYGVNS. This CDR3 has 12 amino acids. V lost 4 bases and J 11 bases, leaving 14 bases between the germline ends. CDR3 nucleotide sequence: TGTGCCAGCAGTGGGGCAGGGGAGTGGGCTTTCTTT. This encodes CASSGAGEWAFF.

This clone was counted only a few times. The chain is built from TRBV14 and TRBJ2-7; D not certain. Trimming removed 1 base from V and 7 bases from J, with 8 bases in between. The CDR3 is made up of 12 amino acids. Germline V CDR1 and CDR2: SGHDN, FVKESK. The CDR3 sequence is CASSQVPREQYF. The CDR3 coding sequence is TGTGCCAGCAGCCAAGTTCCCAGGGAGCAGTACTTC.

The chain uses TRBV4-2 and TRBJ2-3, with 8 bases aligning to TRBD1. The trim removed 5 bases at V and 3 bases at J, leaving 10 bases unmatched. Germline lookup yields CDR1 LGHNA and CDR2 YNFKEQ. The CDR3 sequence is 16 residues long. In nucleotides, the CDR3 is TGTGCCAGCAGCGAAATCCAGGGGGCTAGGACAGATACGCAGTATTTT. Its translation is CASSEIQGARTDTQYF.

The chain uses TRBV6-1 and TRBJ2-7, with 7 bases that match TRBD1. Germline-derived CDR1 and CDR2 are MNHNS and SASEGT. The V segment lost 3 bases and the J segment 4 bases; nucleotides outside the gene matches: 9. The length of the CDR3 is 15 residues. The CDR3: CASSDTPGQSYEQYF. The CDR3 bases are TGTGCCAGCAGTGATACTCCGGGACAGTCGTACGAGCAGTACTTC.

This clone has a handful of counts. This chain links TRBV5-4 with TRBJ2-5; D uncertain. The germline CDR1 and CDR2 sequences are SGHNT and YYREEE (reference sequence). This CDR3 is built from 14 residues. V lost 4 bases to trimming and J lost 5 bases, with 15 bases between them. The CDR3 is CASSTDLAQETQYF. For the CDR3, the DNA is TGTGCCAGCAGCACAGACCTCGCCCAGGAGACCCAGTACTTC.